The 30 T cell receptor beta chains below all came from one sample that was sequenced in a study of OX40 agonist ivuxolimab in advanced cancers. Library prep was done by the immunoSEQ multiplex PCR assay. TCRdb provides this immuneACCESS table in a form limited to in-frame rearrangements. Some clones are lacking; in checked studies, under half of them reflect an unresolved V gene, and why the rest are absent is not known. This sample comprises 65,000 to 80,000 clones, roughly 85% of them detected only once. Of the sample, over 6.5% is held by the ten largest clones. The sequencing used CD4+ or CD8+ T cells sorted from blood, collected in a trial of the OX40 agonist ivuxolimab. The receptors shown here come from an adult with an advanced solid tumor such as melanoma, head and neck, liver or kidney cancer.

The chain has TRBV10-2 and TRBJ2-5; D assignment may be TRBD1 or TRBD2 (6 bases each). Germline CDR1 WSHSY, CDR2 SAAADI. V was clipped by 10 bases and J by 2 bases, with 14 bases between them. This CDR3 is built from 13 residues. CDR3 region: CATRRGIQETQYF. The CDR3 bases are TGCGCCACCCGGAGGGGGATTCAAGAGACCCAGTACTTC.

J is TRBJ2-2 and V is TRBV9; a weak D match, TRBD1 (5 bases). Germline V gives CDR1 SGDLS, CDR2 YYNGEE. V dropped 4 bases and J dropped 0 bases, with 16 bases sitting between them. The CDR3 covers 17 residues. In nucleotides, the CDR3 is TGTGCCAGCAGCCCAAGAGATGGGGCAGCGAACACCGGGGAGCTGTTTTTT. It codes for CASSPRDGAANTGELFF.

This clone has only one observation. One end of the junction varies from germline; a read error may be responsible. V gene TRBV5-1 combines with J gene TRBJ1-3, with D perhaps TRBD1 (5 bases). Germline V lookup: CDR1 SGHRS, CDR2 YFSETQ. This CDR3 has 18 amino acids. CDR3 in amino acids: CTSSLDNIFGGSGNTIYF. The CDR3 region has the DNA TGCACCAGCAGCTTGGATAATATCTTCGGGGGCTCTGGAAACACCATATATTTT.

The CDR3 here is CASSAGGQSQETQYF. Written as DNA, the CDR3 is TGTGCCAGCAGCGCGGGGGGGCAAAGCCAAGAGACCCAGTACTTC. This rearrangement joins TRBV11-3 to TRBJ2-5, with 9 positions matching TRBD2. This CDR3 has 15 amino acids. Losses at the gene ends were 5 bases for V and 1 base for J; bases not matched to a gene: 5. Germline loops: CDR1 SGHNT, CDR2 YENEEA.

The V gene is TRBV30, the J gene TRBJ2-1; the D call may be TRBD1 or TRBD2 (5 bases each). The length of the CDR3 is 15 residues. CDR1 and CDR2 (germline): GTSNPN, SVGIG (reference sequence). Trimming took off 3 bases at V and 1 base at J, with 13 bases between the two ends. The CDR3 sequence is CAWRRGGGSYNEQFF. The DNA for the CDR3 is TGTGCCTGGAGGCGCGGTGGGGGATCCTACAATGAGCAGTTCTTC. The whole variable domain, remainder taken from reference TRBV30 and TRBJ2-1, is SQTIHQWPATLVQPVGSPLSLECTVEGTSNPNLYWYRQAAGRGLQLLFYSVGIGQISSEVPQNLSASRPQDRQFILSSKKLLLSDSGFYLCAWRRGGGSYNEQFFGPGTRLTVL.

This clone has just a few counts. This CDR3 reads CASTGYTEAFF. The CDR3 nucleotides are TGTGCCAGTACGGGGTACACTGAAGCTTTCTTT. This chain uses TRBV19 with TRBJ1-1; D not certain. The length of the CDR3 is 11 residues. The V end lost 7 bases, the J end lost 3 bases, and 6 bases lay between the germline ends. Germline CDR1 reads LNHDA; CDR2 reads SQIVND (reference sequence). The variable domain in full, completed from reference TRBV19 and TRBJ1-1, reads DGGITQSPKYLFRKEGQNVTLSCEQNLNHDAMYWYRQDPGQGLRLIYYSQIVNDFQKGDIAEGYSVSREKKESFPLTVTSAQKNPTAFYLCASTGYTEAFFGQGTRLTVV.

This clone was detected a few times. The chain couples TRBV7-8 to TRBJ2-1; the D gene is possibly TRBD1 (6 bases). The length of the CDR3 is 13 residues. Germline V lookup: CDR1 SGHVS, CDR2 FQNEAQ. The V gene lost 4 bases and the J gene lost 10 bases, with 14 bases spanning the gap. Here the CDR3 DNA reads TGTGCCAGCAGCTCTGGACAGCTGATGGAGCAGTTCTTC. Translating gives CASSSGQLMEQFF.

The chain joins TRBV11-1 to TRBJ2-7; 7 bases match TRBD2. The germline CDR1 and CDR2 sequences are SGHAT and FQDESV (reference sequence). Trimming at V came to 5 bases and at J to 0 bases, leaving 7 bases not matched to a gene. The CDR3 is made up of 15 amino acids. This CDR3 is CASSRGDGPSYEQYF. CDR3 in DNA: TGTGCCAGCAGCCGGGGGGACGGCCCCTCCTACGAGCAGTACTTC.

In DNA form, the CDR3 reads TGTGCCAGCAGTAACAAGAACACCGGGGAGCTGTTTTTT. Its translation is CASSNKNTGELFF. The chain carries TRBV6-5 and TRBJ2-2; D uncertain. The CDR3 runs to 13 residues. V shed 5 bases and J shed 1 base, with 5 bases lying between them. The germline V gene has CDR1 MNHEY and CDR2 SVGAGI.

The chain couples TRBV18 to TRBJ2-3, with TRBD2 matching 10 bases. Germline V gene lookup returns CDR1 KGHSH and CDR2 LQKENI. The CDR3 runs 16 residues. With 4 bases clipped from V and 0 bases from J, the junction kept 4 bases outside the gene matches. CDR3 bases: TGTGCCAGCTCACTATCTAGCGGGAGTAGCACAGATACGCAGTATTTT. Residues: CASSLSSGSSTDTQYF.

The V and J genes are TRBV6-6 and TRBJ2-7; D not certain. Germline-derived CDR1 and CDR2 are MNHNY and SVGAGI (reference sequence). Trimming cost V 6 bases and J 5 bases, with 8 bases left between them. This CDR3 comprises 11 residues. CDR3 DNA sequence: TGTGCCAGCAGGATATTCAACGAGCAGTACTTC. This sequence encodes CASRIFNEQYF.

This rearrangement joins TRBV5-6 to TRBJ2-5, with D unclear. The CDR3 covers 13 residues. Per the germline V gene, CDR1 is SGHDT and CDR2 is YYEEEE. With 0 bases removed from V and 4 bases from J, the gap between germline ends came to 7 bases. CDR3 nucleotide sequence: TGTGCCAGCAGCTTGGTGACTTTAGAGACCCAGTACTTC. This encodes CASSLVTLETQYF. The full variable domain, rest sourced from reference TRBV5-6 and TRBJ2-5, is DAGVTQSPTHLIKTRGQQVTLRCSPKSGHDTVSWYQQALGQGPQFIFQYYEEEERQRGNFPDRFSGHQFPNYSSELNVNALLLGDSALYLCASSLVTLETQYFGPGTRLLVL.

The CDR3 reads CASSLREGETLHF. The CDR3 DNA reads as TGTGCCAGCAGCCTTCGTGAGGGGGAAACCCTCCACTTT. The chain is built from TRBV5-4 and TRBJ1-6; possible D gene TRBD1, 6 bases. The germline CDR1 and CDR2 sequences are SGHNT and YYREEE (reference sequence). V dropped 4 bases and J dropped 14 bases, with 16 bases sitting between them. CDR3 length: 13 amino acids. Supplemented by reference TRBV5-4 and TRBJ1-6, the full variable domain reads ETGVTQSPTHLIKTRGQQVTLRCSSQSGHNTVSWYQQALGQGPQFIFQYYREEENGRGNFPPRFSGLQFPNYSSELNVNALELDDSALYLCASSLREGETLHFGNGTRLTVT.

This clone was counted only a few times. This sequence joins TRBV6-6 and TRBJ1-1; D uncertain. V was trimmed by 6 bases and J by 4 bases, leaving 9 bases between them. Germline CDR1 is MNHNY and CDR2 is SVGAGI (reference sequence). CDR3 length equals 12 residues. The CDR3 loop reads CASSRGSTEAFF. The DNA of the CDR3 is TGTGCCAGCAGCCGTGGGAGCACTGAAGCTTTCTTT.

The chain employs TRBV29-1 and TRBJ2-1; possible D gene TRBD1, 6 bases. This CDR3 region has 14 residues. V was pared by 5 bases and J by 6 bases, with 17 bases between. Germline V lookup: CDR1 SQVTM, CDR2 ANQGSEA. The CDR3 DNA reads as TGCAGCGTTCAGGTAACAGGGTCGTCCAATGAGCAGTTCTTC. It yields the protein CSVQVTGSSNEQFF.

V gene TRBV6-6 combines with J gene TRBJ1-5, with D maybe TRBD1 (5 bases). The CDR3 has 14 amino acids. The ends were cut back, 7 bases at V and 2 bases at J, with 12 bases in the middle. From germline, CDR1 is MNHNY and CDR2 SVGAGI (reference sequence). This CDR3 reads CASKELGRNQPQHF. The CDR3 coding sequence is TGTGCCAGCAAAGAATTGGGACGCAATCAGCCCCAGCATTTT.

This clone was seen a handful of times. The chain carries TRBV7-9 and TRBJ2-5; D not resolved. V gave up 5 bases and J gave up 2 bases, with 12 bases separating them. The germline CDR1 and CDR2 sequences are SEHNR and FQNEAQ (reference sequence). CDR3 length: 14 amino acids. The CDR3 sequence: CASSGPPSQETQYF. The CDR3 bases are TGTGCCAGCAGCGGGCCGCCCTCACAAGAGACCCAGTACTTC.

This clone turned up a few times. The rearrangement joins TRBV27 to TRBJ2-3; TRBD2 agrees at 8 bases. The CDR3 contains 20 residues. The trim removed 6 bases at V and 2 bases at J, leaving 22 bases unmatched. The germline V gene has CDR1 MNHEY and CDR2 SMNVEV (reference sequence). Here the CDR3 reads CASRKFQYRTGGGDTDTQYF. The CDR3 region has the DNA TGTGCCAGCAGGAAGTTTCAGTATCGGACGGGGGGGGGAGACACAGATACGCAGTATTTT.

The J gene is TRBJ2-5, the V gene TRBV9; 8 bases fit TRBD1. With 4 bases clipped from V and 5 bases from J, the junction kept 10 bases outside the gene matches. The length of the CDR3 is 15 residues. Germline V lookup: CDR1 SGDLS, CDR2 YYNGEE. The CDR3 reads CASSSRTGSRETQYF. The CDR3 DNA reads TGTGCCAGCAGCTCTAGGACAGGGTCGAGGGAGACCCAGTACTTC.

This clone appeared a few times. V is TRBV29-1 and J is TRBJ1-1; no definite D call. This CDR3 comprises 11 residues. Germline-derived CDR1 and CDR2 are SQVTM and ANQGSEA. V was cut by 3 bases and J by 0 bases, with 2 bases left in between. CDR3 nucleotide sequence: TGCAGCGTTGACATGAACACTGAAGCTTTCTTT. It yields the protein CSVDMNTEAFF.

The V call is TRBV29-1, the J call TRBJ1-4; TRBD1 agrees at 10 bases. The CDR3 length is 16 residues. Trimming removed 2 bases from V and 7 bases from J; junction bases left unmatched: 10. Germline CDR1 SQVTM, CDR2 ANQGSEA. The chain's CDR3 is CSVESSQRTGGEKLFF. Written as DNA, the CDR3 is TGCAGCGTTGAATCGTCTCAACGGACAGGGGGTGAAAAACTGTTTTTT.

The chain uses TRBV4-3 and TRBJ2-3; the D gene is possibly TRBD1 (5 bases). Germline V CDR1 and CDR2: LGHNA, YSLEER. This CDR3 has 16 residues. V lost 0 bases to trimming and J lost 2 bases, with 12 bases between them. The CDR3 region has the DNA TGCGCCAGCAGCCAAGATATTAGGGGCAACACAGATACGCAGTATTTT. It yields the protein CASSQDIRGNTDTQYF.

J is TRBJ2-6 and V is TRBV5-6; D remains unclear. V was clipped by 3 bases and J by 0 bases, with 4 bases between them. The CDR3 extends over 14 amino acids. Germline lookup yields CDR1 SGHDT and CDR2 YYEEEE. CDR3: CASSSISGANVLTF. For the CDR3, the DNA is TGTGCCAGCAGCTCCATCTCTGGGGCCAACGTCCTGACTTTC.

The CDR3 nucleotides are TGTGCCAGTAGTTACCAGGGGGGGAACACTGAAGCTTTCTTT. Protein product: CASSYQGGNTEAFF. This chain connects TRBV19 to TRBJ1-1; 7 bases match TRBD1. Trimming removed 5 bases from V and 1 base from J; junction bases left unmatched: 4. CDR1 and CDR2 from the germline V gene are LNHDA and SQIVND (reference sequence). The CDR3 runs 14 residues.

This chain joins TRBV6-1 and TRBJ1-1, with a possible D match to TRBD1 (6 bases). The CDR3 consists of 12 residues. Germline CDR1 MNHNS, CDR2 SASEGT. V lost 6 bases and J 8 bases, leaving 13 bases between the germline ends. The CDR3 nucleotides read TGTGCCAGCAGGGTTTCCGGGACAGAAGCTTTCTTT. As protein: CASRVSGTEAFF.

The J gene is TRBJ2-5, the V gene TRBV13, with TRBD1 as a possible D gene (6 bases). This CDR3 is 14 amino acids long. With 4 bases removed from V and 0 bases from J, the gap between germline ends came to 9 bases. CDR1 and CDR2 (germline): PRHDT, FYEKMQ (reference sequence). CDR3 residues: CASSSRQDQETQYF. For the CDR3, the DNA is TGTGCCAGCAGCTCGAGACAGGACCAAGAGACCCAGTACTTC.

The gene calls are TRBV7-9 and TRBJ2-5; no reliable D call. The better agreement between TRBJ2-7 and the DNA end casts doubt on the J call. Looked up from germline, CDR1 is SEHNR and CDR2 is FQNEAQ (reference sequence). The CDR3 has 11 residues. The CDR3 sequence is CASSPSYEQYF. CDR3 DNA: TGTGCCAGCAGCCCTTCCTACGAGCAGTACTTC.

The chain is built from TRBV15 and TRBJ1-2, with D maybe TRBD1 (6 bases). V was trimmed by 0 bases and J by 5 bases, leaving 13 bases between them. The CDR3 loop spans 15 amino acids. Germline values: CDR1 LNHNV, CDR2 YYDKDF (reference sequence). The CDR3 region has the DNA TGTGCCACCAGCAGAGATGCGGGGGCAGGGTATGGCTACACCTTC. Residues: CATSRDAGAGYGYTF.

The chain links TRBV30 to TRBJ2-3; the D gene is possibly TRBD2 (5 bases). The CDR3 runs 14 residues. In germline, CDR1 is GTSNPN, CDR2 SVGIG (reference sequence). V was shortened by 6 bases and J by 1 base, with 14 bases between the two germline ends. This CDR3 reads CACKSILGTDTQYF. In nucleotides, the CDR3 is TGTGCCTGCAAGTCCATACTAGGCACAGATACGCAGTATTTT.

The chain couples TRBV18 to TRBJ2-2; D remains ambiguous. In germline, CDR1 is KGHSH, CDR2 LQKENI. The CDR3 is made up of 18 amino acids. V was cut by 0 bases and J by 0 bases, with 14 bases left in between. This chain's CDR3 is CASSPPYTFRANTGELFF. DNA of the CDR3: TGTGCCAGCTCACCACCTTACACGTTTAGAGCGAACACCGGGGAGCTGTTTTTT.